This TCR beta chain comes out of a study of blood T cell repertoires in COVID-19. The V segment lost 0 bases and the J segment 0 bases; nucleotides outside the gene matches: 0. Germline V gene data show CDR1 as MRHNA and CDR2 as SNTAGT. This CDR3 contains 18 residues. Libraries were prepared by immunoSEQ multiplex PCR; TCRdb keeps only in-frame clonotypes and omits some of them. Of approximately 390,000 clones listed, around 90% are singletons. The receptor was isolated from a man between 18 and 29 years old with active or convalescent COVID-19. Sequenced sample: peripheral blood. The chain uses TRBV6-4 and TRBJ2-6; TRBD2 aligns across 12 bases. CDR3 bases: TGTGCCAGCAGTGACTCGACTAGCGGGAGCTCTGGGGCCAACGTCCTGACTTTC. It yields the protein CASSDSTSGSSGANVLTF.